The rows below give T cell receptor beta chains drawn from one sample of a study of blood T cell repertoires in COVID-19. TCRdb keeps only in-frame clones here, not all; method: immunoSEQ multiplex PCR. In the table there are about 200,000 clones, more than 80% of which are singletons. Sequences were obtained from peripheral blood. The receptors derive from a middle-aged man with acute or convalescent COVID-19. Each CDR3 is given without its conserved first and last residue. Each record gives: J gene, V gene, CDR3 protein.

TRBJ2-1 | TRBV6-5 | ASSYGGNEQF
TRBJ2-7 | TRBV19 | ASSVTGAPSYEQY
TRBJ2-5 | TRBV7-9 | ASSPGREQETQY
TRBJ2-5 | TRBV18 | ASSRQLGQETQY
TRBJ2-1 | TRBV10-1 | ARAREGNNEQF
TRBJ1-2 | TRBV6-2/TRBV6-3 | ASSRDGDYGYT
TRBJ2-3 | TRBV5-1 | ASSFGGGGPTDTQY
TRBJ1-5 | TRBV6-6 | ASSTQGSSNQPQH
TRBJ2-3 | TRBV3-1/TRBV3-2 | ASSDIEHTQY
TRBJ1-4 | TRBV3-1/TRBV3-2 | ASSQLPGAGDEKLF
TRBJ1-1 | TRBV7-9 | ASSFGFPVNTEAF
TRBJ1-1 | TRBV27 | ASSSGTGGRTEAF
TRBJ2-6 | TRBV6-2/TRBV6-3 | ASSYEGSRANVLT
TRBJ2-5 | TRBV20-1 | SASLSYQTQY
TRBJ1-1 | TRBV7-2 | ASSLGLGVGTEAF
TRBJ2-3 | TRBV9 | ASTATSNTAGNTDTQY
TRBJ2-2 | TRBV6-6 | ATRQPGQENTGELF
TRBJ1-3 | TRBV28 | ASSSGTGSSGNTIY
TRBJ2-7 | TRBV6-5 | ASRVEVLYEQY
TRBJ2-1 | TRBV27 | ASRREPNSYNEQF
TRBJ2-7 | TRBV5-4 | ASTLAGTYEQY
TRBJ2-7 | TRBV11-2 | ASSLTGSSYEQY
TRBJ1-2 | TRBV7-3 | ASSLTPQGALDGYT
TRBJ1-2 | TRBV5-3 | ARTPPGTNYGYT
TRBJ2-7 | TRBV6-5 | ASSTDRKSYEQY
TRBJ2-7 | TRBV5-1 | ASSFTGFYEQY
TRBJ1-2 | TRBV18 | ASSPRQGSYGYT
TRBJ2-6 | TRBV28 | ASSPVLAGGLGANVLT
TRBJ2-3 | TRBV18 | ASSPVGQFPTDTQY
TRBJ1-2 | TRBV15 | ATRAAGRGYGYT
TRBJ2-7 | TRBV4-1 | ASSQVAQTAYEQY
TRBJ2-3 | TRBV6-6 | ASTKGGEGPDTQY
TRBJ1-1 | TRBV19 | ASSIHTGNTEAF
TRBJ1-1 | TRBV4-1 | ASSQAWTGPNTEAF
TRBJ2-4 | TRBV6-5 | ASSNSGGKNIQY
TRBJ2-2 | TRBV19 | ASKTTSGRAFGTGELF
TRBJ2-5 | TRBV2 | ASSETGWQETQY
TRBJ2-7 | TRBV7-2 | ASSRGLAGEQY
TRBJ2-1 | TRBV29-1 | SVLIDKTSSYNEQF
TRBJ2-1 | TRBV3-1/TRBV3-2 | ASSPGGRDNEQF
TRBJ2-3 | TRBV6-6 | ASSGTGTDTQY
TRBJ2-3 | TRBV10-3 | AITALEGQGRDTQY